This TCR beta chain was documented in a study of blood T cell repertoires in COVID-19. Study overall: PBMCs, B-cell-depleted T cells, or T cells were the source of the cDNA or gDNA that made up the material.

Original methodology: Reference gene primer amplification yielded estimated nucleated cell counts. The table came from immunoSEQ multiplex PCR; TCRdb's copy has only in-frame clones and leaves some out. V, J and clone size reflect that table, while D and trimming were determined from the DNA. The top ten hold 2.8% of the sample, which has 250,000 or so clones, approximately 90% seen once. CDR1 is MGHDK and CDR2 is SYGVNS in the germline V gene. This CDR3 has 16 residues. J was trimmed by 3 bases and V by 3 bases; bases with no gene match: 1. This study enrolled people aged about 18 to 100 from about 24 US geographic areas. Participants were placed into cohorts based on the clinical history they reported.

Sequencing was performed on PBMCs or T cells enriched from blood (not recorded which). The TCR sequence derives from a man aged 35-49 years who had been exposed to COVID-19. The V and J genes are TRBV25-1 and TRBJ2-1; the match to TRBD2 covers 14 bases. CDR3 loop: CASSDGLAGGYNEQFF. DNA for the CDR3: TGTGCCAGCAGTGATGGACTAGCGGGAGGCTACAATGAGCAGTTCTTC.